What follows describes a single TCR beta chain. Its antigen is not identified. This specimen comes from a study of cytomegalovirus exposure and HLA in healthy donors. Background on the study: The 120 million or so unique TCR beta sequences, from about 170 million T cells, were found by an earlier analysis. From HLA-typed donors, an early data release held tens of millions of unique TCRs.

It was with 60 Vbeta and 13 Jbeta primers that the PCR ran. TCRdb's table, derived via immunoSEQ multiplex PCR, lists solely in-frame clones and lacks some. Recorded for this sample: about 160,000 clones. Germline CDR1 SGHAT, CDR2 FQDESV (reference sequence). Trimming removed 4 bases from V and 6 bases from J, with 17 bases in between. CDR3 length: 15 amino acids. General study results and limits: Previously analyzed data showed that most TCR beta V segments were productive at a frequency of about 87% or about 30%. Listed as cytomegalovirus-associated were 150 or so TCR beta chains.

This chain uses TRBV11-1 with TRBJ2-3, with D possibly TRBD1 on 8 matching bases. This TCR came from a man younger than 45 in good health and CMV-seronegative. Sequenced: PBMCs. The CDR3 region has the DNA TGTGCCAGCAGCTCCCCGAAACAGGGGGGGGATACGCAGTATTTT. Translating it yields CASSSPKQGGDTQYF.